This is a list of T cell receptor beta chains from one sample in a study of blood T cell repertoires in COVID-19. TCRdb keeps only in-frame clones here, not all; method: immunoSEQ multiplex PCR. The sample includes around 100,000 clones, around 82% of them seen just once. Sample: peripheral blood. The receptors were gathered from a man aged 60 to 75 with acute or convalescent COVID-19. The CDR3 runs from the conserved cysteine through the conserved F or W. The D gene is left open where the match is weak. Clone size is given for some rows only: seen once, a few or many times, or a class if the clone is expanded.

J gene	clone size	CDR3 length	D gene	V gene	CDR3 protein	CDR3 DNA
TRBJ1-2	-	15	-	TRBV6-1	CASSEGEGLSYGYTF	TGTGCCAGCAGTGAAGGGGAGGGACTTTCTTATGGCTACACCTTC
TRBJ1-2	-	15	TRBD1	TRBV7-2	CASSFLGTAFYGYTF	TGTGCCAGCAGCTTTCTGGGGACAGCTTTTTATGGCTACACCTTC
TRBJ1-6	-	15	-	TRBV6-5	CASSRSSEASSPLHF	TGTGCCAGCAGTCGAAGTTCGGAGGCCAGTTCACCCCTCCACTTT
TRBJ2-7	few	14	-	TRBV7-2	CASSSQLGVGEQYF	TGTGCCAGCAGCTCCCAGCTGGGCGTGGGCGAGCAGTACTTC
TRBJ2-1	-	14	TRBD2	TRBV6-2/TRBV6-3	CASSSGGSVYEQFF	TGTGCCAGCAGTTCGGGCGGGAGCGTCTATGAGCAGTTCTTC
TRBJ2-2	-	14	-	TRBV19	CASSTQGHTGELFF	TGTGCCAGTAGTACACAGGGTCACACCGGGGAGCTGTTTTTT
TRBJ2-2	-	15	TRBD1	TRBV7-6	CASSTRDRGSGELFF	TGTGCCAGCAGCACACGGGACAGGGGATCCGGGGAGCTGTTTTTT
TRBJ1-5	few	12	-	TRBV27	CASGRGNQPQHF	TGTGCCAGCGGCCGGGGCAATCAGCCCCAGCATTTT
TRBJ1-3	-	15	-	TRBV3-1/TRBV3-2	CASSQIPSSGNTIYF	TGTGCCAGCAGCCAAATCCCCTCAAGCGGAAACACCATATATTTT
TRBJ2-1	few	15	-	TRBV6-6	CASSFRDTFYNEQFF	TGTGCCAGCAGTTTCCGGGACACTTTTTACAATGAGCAGTTCTTC
TRBJ1-6	-	14	TRBD1	TRBV28	CASSLRDRGRPLHF	TGTGCCAGCAGTTTAAGGGACAGGGGTCGACCCCTCCACTTT
TRBJ2-1	-	15	TRBD2	TRBV3-1/TRBV3-2	CASSPWVAGFHEQFF	TGTGCCAGCAGCCCTTGGGTAGCGGGGTTCCATGAGCAGTTCTTC
TRBJ2-2	-	19	TRBD2	TRBV11-3	CASSPEGTSGRTEHRGAVF	TGTGCCAGCAGCCCCGAGGGGACTAGCGGGAGGACCGAACACCGGGGAGCTGTTTTT
TRBJ1-2	-	14	-	TRBV4-2	CASSQEGAGYGYTF	TGTGCCAGCAGCCAAGAAGGGGCAGGTTATGGCTACACCTTC
TRBJ2-1	-	15	TRBD2	TRBV4-2	CASSQDSGFYNEQFF	TGTGCCAGCAGCCAAGATAGCGGGTTTTACAATGAGCAGTTCTTC
TRBJ1-5	many	17	-	TRBV19	CASSMGRIKTYNQPQHF	TGTGCCAGTAGTATGGGGCGGATAAAAACTTACAATCAGCCCCAGCATTTT
TRBJ1-2	-	13	-	TRBV11-1	CASSPDSNYGYTF	TGTGCCAGCAGCCCCGACAGTAACTATGGCTACACCTTC
TRBJ1-6	few	14	-	TRBV11-3	CASSLGQMNSPLHF	TGTGCCAGCAGCCTCGGACAGATGAATTCACCCCTCCACTTT
TRBJ2-1	-	13	-	TRBV5-1	CASSGATYNEQFF	TGCGCCAGCAGCGGGGCTACTTACAATGAGCAGTTCTTC
TRBJ2-3	few	15	TRBD2	TRBV18	CASSSQLAGTDTQYF	TGTGCCAGCTCATCTCAACTAGCGGGCACAGATACGCAGTATTTT
TRBJ2-1	-	19	TRBD2	TRBV7-6	CASSPGRTSGGRVHNEQFF	TGTGCCAGCAGCCCTGGTAGGACTAGCGGGGGCAGGGTCCACAATGAGCAGTTCTTC
TRBJ2-5	-	15	-	TRBV6-5	CASSLQPSAGETQYF	TGTGCCAGCAGCCTTCAACCCTCAGCGGGAGAGACCCAGTACTTC
TRBJ2-7	-	14	TRBD1	TRBV5-1	CASSGQGPTYEQYF	TGCGCCAGCTCCGGACAGGGCCCCACCTACGAGCAGTACTTC
TRBJ2-5	many	14	-	TRBV7-9	CASSFWTDQETQYF	TGTGCCAGCAGCTTCTGGACAGATCAAGAGACCCAGTACTTC
TRBJ2-1	-	15	TRBD1	TRBV7-9	CASSLVGTGLYEQFF	TGTGCCAGCAGCCTCGTGGGGACAGGACTGTACGAGCAGTTCTTC
TRBJ2-7	-	15	-	TRBV7-9	CASSPRQVRSYEQYF	TGTGCCAGCAGCCCCCGACAGGTACGCTCCTACGAGCAGTACTTC